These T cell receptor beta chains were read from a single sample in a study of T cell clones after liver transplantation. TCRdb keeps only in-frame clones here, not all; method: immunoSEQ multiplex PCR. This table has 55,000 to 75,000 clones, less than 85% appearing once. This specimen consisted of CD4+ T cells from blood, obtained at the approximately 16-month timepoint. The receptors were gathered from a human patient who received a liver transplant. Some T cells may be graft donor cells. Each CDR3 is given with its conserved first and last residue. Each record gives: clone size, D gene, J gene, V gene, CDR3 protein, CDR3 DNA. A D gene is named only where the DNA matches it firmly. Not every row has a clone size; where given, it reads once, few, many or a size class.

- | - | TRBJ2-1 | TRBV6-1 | CASSEGAGGQLNEQFF | TGTGCCAGCAGTGAAGGAGCAGGGGGGCAACTCAATGAGCAGTTCTTC
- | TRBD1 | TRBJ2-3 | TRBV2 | CASRPDRGTDTQYF | TGTGCCAGCAGACCGGACAGGGGCACAGATACGCAGTATTTT
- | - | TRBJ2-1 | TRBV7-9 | CASSLVGRFGDEQFF | TGTGCCAGCAGCTTGGTCGGCAGGTTTGGTGATGAGCAGTTCTTC
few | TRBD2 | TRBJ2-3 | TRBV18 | CASSKGLAGGPDTQYF | TGTGCCAGCTCAAAGGGACTAGCGGGGGGGCCAGATACGCAGTATTTT
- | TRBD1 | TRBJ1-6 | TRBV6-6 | CASAPRGPNSPLHF | TGTGCCAGCGCGCCCAGGGGGCCCAATTCACCCCTCCACTTT
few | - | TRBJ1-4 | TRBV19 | CASSDLREAINEKLFF | TGTGCCAGTAGTGACCTCCGTGAGGCGATTAATGAAAAACTGTTTTTT
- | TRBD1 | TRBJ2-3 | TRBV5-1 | CASTPGQGTDTQYF | TGCGCCAGCACACCGGGACAGGGCACAGATACGCAGTATTTT
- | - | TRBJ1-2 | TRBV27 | CASSLQGHYGYTF | TGTGCCAGCAGTCTTCAGGGGCACTATGGCTACACCTTC
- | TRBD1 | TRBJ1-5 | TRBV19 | CASTRTGGHQPQHF | TGTGCCAGTACGAGGACAGGGGGTCATCAGCCCCAGCATTTT
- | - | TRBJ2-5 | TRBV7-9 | CASSFWGQETQYF | TGTGCCAGCAGCTTTTGGGGGCAAGAGACCCAGTACTTC
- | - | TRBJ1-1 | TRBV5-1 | CASSLVGTFAEAFF | TGCGCCAGCAGCTTGGTAGGGACGTTCGCTGAAGCTTTCTTT
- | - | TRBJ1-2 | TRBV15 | CATSRGGVDGYTF | TGTGCCACCAGCAGAGGAGGGGTTGATGGCTACACCTTC
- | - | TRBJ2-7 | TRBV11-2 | CASSSDPVGEQYF | TGTGCCAGCAGCTCGGACCCAGTGGGCGAGCAGTACTTC
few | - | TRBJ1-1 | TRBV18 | CASSRGAGPNTEAFF | TGTGCCAGCTCAAGGGGGGCCGGACCGAACACTGAAGCTTTCTTT
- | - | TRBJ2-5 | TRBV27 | CASSRRGETQYF | TGTGCCAGCAGTCGCCGAGGGGAGACCCAGTACTTC
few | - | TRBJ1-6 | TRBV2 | CASSESLATLHF | TGTGCCAGCAGTGAATCCCTGGCAACCCTCCACTTT
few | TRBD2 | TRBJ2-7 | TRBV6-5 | CASSPSGGAYDEQYF | TGTGCCAGCAGCCCTAGCGGGGGGGCGTATGACGAGCAGTACTTC
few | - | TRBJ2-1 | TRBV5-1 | CASSSGPISGNEQFF | TGCGCCAGCAGTTCAGGGCCTATCTCAGGGAATGAGCAGTTCTTC
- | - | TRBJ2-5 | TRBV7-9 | CASSRIIETQYF | TGTGCCAGCAGCCGAATAATAGAGACCCAGTACTTC
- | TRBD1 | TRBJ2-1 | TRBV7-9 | CASSHIDRADEQFF | TGTGCCAGCAGCCATATTGACAGGGCCGATGAGCAGTTCTTC
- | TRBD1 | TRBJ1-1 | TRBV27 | CASSRPGTGVRGTEAFF | TGTGCCAGCAGTCGTCCCGGGACAGGGGTTCGGGGCACTGAAGCTTTCTTT
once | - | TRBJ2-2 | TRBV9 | CASNTGNTGELFF | TGTGCCAGCAACACAGGGAACACCGGGGAGCTGTTTTTT
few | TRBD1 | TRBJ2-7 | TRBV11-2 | CASSLGTGGSYEQYF | TGTGCCAGCAGCCTCGGGACAGGGGGTTCCTACGAGCAGTACTTC
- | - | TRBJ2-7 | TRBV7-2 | CASSLDRDHEQYF | TGTGCCAGCAGCTTAGACCGGGACCACGAGCAGTACTTC
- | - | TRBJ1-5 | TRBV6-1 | CASSELGFQPQHF | TGTGCCAGCAGTGAACTAGGGTTTCAGCCCCAGCATTTT
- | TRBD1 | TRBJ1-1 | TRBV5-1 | CASSLEQGTEAFF | TGCGCCAGCAGCTTGGAACAGGGGACTGAAGCTTTCTTT
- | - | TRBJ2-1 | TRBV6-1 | CASSERQGSLYNEQFF | TGTGCCAGCAGTGAAAGGCAGGGATCACTCTACAATGAGCAGTTCTTC
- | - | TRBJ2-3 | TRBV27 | CASSFGQAAGTDTQYF | TGTGCCAGCAGTTTCGGGCAGGCTGCGGGCACAGATACGCAGTATTTT
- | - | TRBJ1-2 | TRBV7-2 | CASSRGSSYGYTF | TGTGCCAGCAGCCGGGGGAGTAGCTATGGCTACACCTTC
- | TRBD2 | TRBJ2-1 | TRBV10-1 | CASTRTSGPFF | TGCGCCAGCACCAGGACTAGCGGCCCGTTCTTC
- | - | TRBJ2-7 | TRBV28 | CASSSGQSSYEQYF | TGTGCCAGCAGTTCGGGGCAGAGCTCCTACGAGCAGTACTTC
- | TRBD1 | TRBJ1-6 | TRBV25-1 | CASSEWARGRNSPLHF | TGTGCCAGCAGTGAATGGGCCAGGGGGCGGAATTCACCCCTCCACTTT
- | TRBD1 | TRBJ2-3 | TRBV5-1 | CARGRGQGADTQYF | TGCGCCAGGGGGAGAGGACAGGGAGCAGATACGCAGTATTTT
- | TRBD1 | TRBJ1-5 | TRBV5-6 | CASSLGQVPNQPQHF | TGTGCCAGCAGCTTAGGACAGGTACCCAATCAGCCCCAGCATTTT
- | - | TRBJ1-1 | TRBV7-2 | CASSSGENTEAFF | TGTGCCAGCAGCTCAGGGGAGAACACTGAAGCTTTCTTT
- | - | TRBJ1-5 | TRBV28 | CASSSVDQPQHF | TGTGCCAGCAGTTCCGTTGATCAGCCCCAGCATTTT
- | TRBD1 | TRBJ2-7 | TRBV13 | CASSSKGQGASYEQYF | TGTGCCAGCAGCTCAAAGGGACAGGGGGCTTCCTACGAGCAGTACTTC
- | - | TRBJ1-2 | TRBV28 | CASSLDSLNYGYTF | TGTGCCAGCAGTCTGGACAGCCTTAACTATGGCTACACCTTC
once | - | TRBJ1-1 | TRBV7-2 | CASSLGVLNTEAFF | TGTGCCAGCAGCTTAGGGGTCCTGAACACTGAAGCTTTCTTT
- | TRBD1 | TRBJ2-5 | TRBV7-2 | CASSLTGGVETQYF | TGTGCCAGCAGCTTGACAGGGGGCGTCGAGACCCAGTACTTC
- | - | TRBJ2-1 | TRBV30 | CACSRGDSLYNEQFF | TGTGCCTGCTCCCGGGGGGACAGCCTCTACAATGAGCAGTTCTTC
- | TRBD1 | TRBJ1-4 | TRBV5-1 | CASTKDRGKMANEKLFF | TGCGCCAGCACCAAGGACAGGGGGAAGATGGCTAATGAAAAACTGTTTTTT
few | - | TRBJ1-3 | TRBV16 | CASSQSAASSGNTIYF | TGTGCCAGCAGCCAATCTGCAGCAAGCTCTGGAAACACCATATATTTT
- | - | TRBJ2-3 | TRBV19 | CASSIVAQGTDTQYF | TGTGCCAGTAGTATAGTGGCACAAGGCACAGATACGCAGTATTTT
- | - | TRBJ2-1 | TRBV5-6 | CASSSLRVSYNEQFF | TGTGCCAGCAGCTCCCTGAGGGTCTCCTACAATGAGCAGTTCTTC
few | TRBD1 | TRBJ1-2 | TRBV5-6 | CASSLTGGYRHGYTF | TGTGCCAGCAGCTTAACAGGGGGCTATCGGCATGGCTACACCTTC
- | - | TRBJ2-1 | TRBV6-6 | CASSYSSYNEQFF | TGTGCCAGCAGTTACAGCTCCTACAATGAGCAGTTCTTC
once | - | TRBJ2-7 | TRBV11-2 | CASSFVGGGSYEQYF | TGTGCCAGCAGCTTCGTCGGCGGCGGCTCCTACGAGCAGTACTTC
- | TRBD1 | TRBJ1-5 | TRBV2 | CASRGIRDRDFSNQPQHF | TGTGCCAGCAGGGGGATCCGGGACAGGGACTTTAGCAATCAGCCCCAGCATTTT